The next 29 T cell receptor beta chains were all read from a single sample in a study of blood T cell repertoires in COVID-19. The repertoire was sequenced with immunoSEQ multiplex PCR; TCRdb's copy has only in-frame clones and lacks some. The sample consists of tens of thousands of clones, 55% to 75% of them appearing once. Sequences were obtained from peripheral blood. The source is an elderly man with acute or convalescent COVID-19.

This chain links TRBV2 with TRBJ1-1; a possible D gene is TRBD1 (6 bases). Between the trimmed V and J ends, which lost 7 bases and 4 bases, there was a span of 16 bases. This CDR3 is 14 amino acids long. Germline V gene data show CDR1 as SNHLY and CDR2 as FYNNEI. The CDR3 protein is CASTGGRGGTEAFF. The CDR3, as DNA: TGTGCCAGCACCGGGGGGCGCGGGGGCACTGAAGCTTTCTTT.

This clone appeared a single time. This chain joins TRBV7-2 and TRBJ2-1; possibly TRBD2 for D (6 bases). The ends were cut back, 7 bases at V and 10 bases at J, with 20 bases in the middle. There are 14 residues in the CDR3. CDR1 is SGHTA and CDR2 is FQGNSA in the germline V gene. CDR3 nucleotide sequence: TGTGCCAGCACCGAAGGGTCGTGGGGGGAGGAGCAGTTCTTC. It translates to CASTEGSWGEEQFF.

J is TRBJ1-5 and V is TRBV20-1; D is uncertain. CDR3 length: 14 amino acids. Germline V lookup: CDR1 DFQATT, CDR2 SNEGSKA (reference sequence). Trimming shortened V by 3 bases and J by 5 bases, and 14 bases separated the two germline ends. CDR3 in DNA: TGCAGTGCTAGTCAGTCAGGTATTGATCAGCCCCAGCATTTT. Translating it yields CSASQSGIDQPQHF.

This chain joins TRBV6-2 or TRBV6-3 and TRBJ2-1, with D perhaps TRBD2 (6 bases). Trimming pared 6 bases from V and 4 bases from J, leaving 19 bases between. The germline CDR1 and CDR2 sequences are MNHEY and SVGEGT. This CDR3 is 16 amino acids long. The CDR3 sequence: CASSPDIGGKYNEQFF. As DNA, the CDR3 is TGTGCCAGCAGCCCAGATATTGGCGGGAAGTACAATGAGCAGTTCTTC.

This clone was detected a few times. V and J are TRBV5-8 and TRBJ2-2; the D gene is possibly TRBD1 (5 bases). CDR1 and CDR2 from the germline V gene are SGHTS and YDEGEE. The CDR3 is 15 amino acids. Between the trimmed V and J ends, which lost 2 bases and 1 base, there was a span of 9 bases. The CDR3 reads CASSFWGRNTGELFF. The CDR3 DNA reads TGTGCCAGCAGCTTTTGGGGCCGGAACACCGGGGAGCTGTTTTTT.

This chain's CDR3 is CASTRAHANTGELFF. The CDR3 nucleotides are TGTGCCAGCACCAGGGCTCACGCGAACACCGGGGAGCTGTTTTTT. The V gene is TRBV6-5, the J gene TRBJ2-2; maybe TRBD1 (5 bases). Trimming left V 7 bases short and J 0 bases short, with 12 bases between. CDR3 size: 15 residues. Germline V gives CDR1 MNHEY, CDR2 SVGAGI.

The V gene is TRBV12-5, the J gene TRBJ2-3, with 8 bases that match TRBD1. Per the germline V gene, CDR1 is LGHNT and CDR2 is FRNRAP. J was trimmed by 3 bases and V by 6 bases; bases with no gene match: 8. There are 15 residues in the CDR3. The CDR3 region is CASGRDRIGTDTQYF. CDR3 coding DNA: TGTGCTAGTGGCAGGGACAGGATAGGGACAGATACGCAGTATTTT.

This chain joins TRBV3-1 (or the pseudogene TRBV3-2) and TRBJ1-5, with 7 bases lining up with TRBD1. The CDR3 sequence is 14 residues long. J lost 7 bases, V lost 4 bases, and 7 bases had no gene match. CDR1 is LGHDT, CDR2 YNNKEL, per germline (reference sequence). The CDR3 nucleotides are TGTGCCAGCAGCCTGGGGACAGCCCCCCAGCCCCAGCATTTT. The encoded protein is CASSLGTAPQPQHF.

V usage is TRBV3-1 (or the pseudogene TRBV3-2) and J usage is TRBJ1-4; D remains unclear. This CDR3 spans 12 amino acids. Germline values: CDR1 LGHDT, CDR2 YNNKEL (reference sequence). V lost 1 base to trimming and J lost 10 bases, with 7 bases between them. This CDR3 reads CASSQASGKLFF. CDR3 DNA sequence: TGTGCCAGCAGCCAAGCGAGTGGAAAACTGTTTTTT.

This clone was counted between two and nine times. The chain is built from TRBV19 and TRBJ2-3, with 9 bases fitting TRBD2. This CDR3 region has 15 residues. Per germline, CDR1 LNHDA and CDR2 SQIVND (reference sequence). V lost 6 bases to trimming and J lost 2 bases; unmatched junction nucleotides: 6. DNA of the CDR3: TGTGCCAGTAGCTCTAGCGGGGAGACCACAGATACGCAGTATTTT. This translates into CASSSSGETTDTQYF.

This clone was seen a few times. CDR3 sequence: CASSQEGRQANYGYTF. The CDR3 DNA is TGTGCCAGCAGCCAGGAGGGACGACAAGCTAACTATGGCTACACCTTC. This sequence joins TRBV11-3 and TRBJ1-2, with D possibly being TRBD1 (5 bases). Germline CDR1 is SGHNT and CDR2 is YENEEA. V gave up 5 bases and J gave up 0 bases, with 16 bases separating them. The CDR3 has 16 residues.

The chain couples TRBV3-1 (or the pseudogene TRBV3-2) to TRBJ1-3; 7 positions agree with TRBD1. Germline V CDR1 and CDR2: LGHDT, YNNKEL (reference sequence). V lost 0 bases and J lost 3; bases outside the gene matches: 8. The CDR3 runs to 17 residues. The CDR3 loop reads CASSQDREGAGGNTIYF. The CDR3 DNA reads TGTGCCAGCAGCCAAGATCGGGAGGGGGCAGGTGGAAACACCATATATTTT.

This rearrangement joins TRBV19 to TRBJ2-1; 9 bases are shared with TRBD1. Losses at the gene ends were 5 bases for V and 10 bases for J; bases not matched to a gene: 9. The CDR3 has 14 amino acids. Looked up from germline, CDR1 is LNHDA and CDR2 is SQIVND (reference sequence). The CDR3 DNA reads as TGTGCCAGTAGTCCGGGACAGGGTGTAGGGGAGCAGTTCTTC. Protein product: CASSPGQGVGEQFF.

The chain is built from TRBV7-2 and TRBJ2-3; no clear D gene. In germline, CDR1 is SGHTA, CDR2 FQGNSA. CDR3 length: 13 amino acids. Trimming took off 3 bases at V and 0 bases at J, with 4 bases between the two ends. The CDR3 loop is CASSFLSTDTQYF. The CDR3 DNA sequence: TGTGCCAGCAGCTTTCTAAGCACAGATACGCAGTATTTT.

This sequence joins TRBV5-4 and TRBJ1-2; D is undetermined. The CDR3 is made up of 12 amino acids. V lost 4 bases and J 5 bases, leaving 9 bases between the germline ends. Germline-derived CDR1 and CDR2 are SGHNT and YYREEE (reference sequence). The CDR3 region has the DNA TGTGCCAGCAGCGCCGAGGGATATGGCTACACCTTC. Its translation is CASSAEGYGYTF.

By proportion, this clone is medium-sized. This rearrangement joins TRBV19 to TRBJ1-2; 9 positions match TRBD1. Germline CDR1 reads LNHDA; CDR2 reads SQIVND (reference sequence). CDR3 length: 13 amino acids. With V trimmed by 6 bases and J by 7 bases, 6 bases remained unmatched. The CDR3 DNA is TGTGCCAGTAGCCCCGGGACAGGGTTTGGCTACACCTTC. Protein product: CASSPGTGFGYTF.

The chain combines TRBV19 with TRBJ2-1; D may be TRBD2 (6 bases). In germline, CDR1 is LNHDA, CDR2 SQIVND (reference sequence). The CDR3 runs to 15 residues. Trimming pared 6 bases from V and 2 bases from J, leaving 14 bases between. Here the CDR3 reads CASRARDGTYNEQFF. DNA for the CDR3: TGTGCCAGTAGGGCGCGGGACGGCACCTACAATGAGCAGTTCTTC.

This chain joins TRBV5-8 and TRBJ2-2; maybe TRBD2 (7 bases). CDR1 and CDR2 from the germline V gene are SGHTS and YDEGEE. V shed 0 bases and J shed 5 bases, with 14 bases lying between them. The CDR3 has 16 amino acids. CDR3: CASSLAGGGWTGELFF. DNA of the CDR3: TGTGCCAGCAGCTTGGCAGGCGGGGGCTGGACCGGGGAGCTGTTTTTT.

V and J are TRBV27 and TRBJ1-2, with 9 bases lining up with TRBD1. The CDR3 runs to 15 residues. The germline gives CDR1 MNHEY, CDR2 SMNVEV (reference sequence). Trimming cost V 5 bases and J 9 bases; bases outside gene matches: 13. CDR3 nucleotide sequence: TGTGCCAGCAGTCAACAGGGGGCTTCCCCATTCCGCTACACCTTC. Amino acids: CASSQQGASPFRYTF.

The chain joins TRBV7-8 to TRBJ2-5, with 11 bases identical to TRBD2. Germline CDR1 reads SGHVS; CDR2 reads FQNEAQ. This CDR3 has 14 residues. The V segment lost 5 bases and the J segment 12 bases; nucleotides outside the gene matches: 11. The CDR3 region has the DNA TGTGCCAGCAGCCAGGGACTAGCGGAGGGGTTAGAGTACTTC. It codes for CASSQGLAEGLEYF.

CDR3 in DNA: TGTGCCAGCAGCCTTCGAAGGGAGGGCACCGGGGAGCTGTTTTTT. Translating gives CASSLRREGTGELFF. The chain joins TRBV7-9 to TRBJ2-2; 7 positions agree with TRBD2. V was pared by 5 bases and J by 4 bases, with 7 bases of the junction left unmatched. Germline-derived CDR1 and CDR2 are SEHNR and FQNEAQ (reference sequence). The CDR3 is 15 amino acids.

This clone was found a few times. The chain couples TRBV18 to TRBJ2-5; D is ambiguous. V lost 5 bases to trimming and J lost 2 bases, with 12 bases between them. The CDR3 length is 14 residues. CDR1 and CDR2 from the germline V gene are KGHSH and LQKENI. The DNA of the CDR3 is TGTGCCAGCTCATTCACAGCTGGGCAAGAGACCCAGTACTTC. The encoded protein is CASSFTAGQETQYF.

The V and J genes are TRBV3-1 (or the pseudogene TRBV3-2) and TRBJ1-4; D might be TRBD1 (5 bases). CDR3 length: 15 residues. Trimming stripped 1 base from V and 3 bases from J, with 9 bases between. Germline loops: CDR1 LGHDT, CDR2 YNNKEL (reference sequence). CDR3 loop: CASSQGRGANEKLFF. The DNA for the CDR3 is TGTGCCAGCAGCCAAGGGAGGGGTGCTAATGAAAAACTGTTTTTT.

V gene TRBV12-5 combines with J gene TRBJ2-5, with D perhaps matching TRBD1 (6 bases). This CDR3 region has 14 residues. Germline CDR1 LGHNT, CDR2 FRNRAP. V was cut by 6 bases and J by 1 base, with 12 bases left in between. CDR3 in DNA: TGTGCTAGTGGACCCGGGACACCCCAAGAGACCCAGTACTTC. This encodes CASGPGTPQETQYF.

V gene TRBV29-1 combines with J gene TRBJ1-1; 7 nucleotides match TRBD1. CDR3 size: 14 residues. Germline CDR1 is SQVTM and CDR2 is ANQGSEA. Trimming took 4 bases from V and 5 from J; bases not matched to a gene: 10. The CDR3, as DNA: TGCAGCGTTGCGGCCGAGGGGGCCGGAACTGAAGCTTTCTTT. As protein: CSVAAEGAGTEAFF.

This clone was picked up a small number of times. The J gene is TRBJ2-3, the V gene TRBV18; 7 bases fit TRBD1. J was trimmed by 3 bases and V by 6 bases; bases with no gene match: 0. CDR1 KGHSH and CDR2 LQKENI come from the germline V gene. CDR3 length equals 12 residues. The CDR3, as DNA: TGTGCCAGCTCGGACAGGACAGATACGCAGTATTTT. Translated, it gives CASSDRTDTQYF. The full variable domain, its missing parts supplied by reference TRBV18 and TRBJ2-3, is NAGVMQNPRHLVRRRGQEARLRCSPMKGHSHVYWYRQLPEEGLKFMVYLQKENIIDESGMPKERFSAEFPKEGPSILRIQQVVRGDSAAYFCASSDRTDTQYFGPGTRLTVL.

This clone was recorded only once. J is TRBJ2-2 and V is TRBV6-5; TRBD1 might be the D (7 bases). The CDR3 covers 14 residues. Germline CDR1 MNHEY, CDR2 SVGAGI. V was clipped by 6 bases and J by 3 bases, with 11 bases between them. The CDR3 reads CASRTGRYTGELFF. The CDR3 DNA follows: TGTGCCAGCAGGACAGGGAGGTACACCGGGGAGCTGTTTTTT.

The V and J genes are TRBV6-2 or TRBV6-3 and TRBJ2-1; 12 bases match TRBD2. This CDR3 region has 17 residues. Trimming at V came to 2 bases and at J to 1 base, leaving 3 bases not matched to a gene. The germline gives CDR1 MNHEY, CDR2 SVGEGT. CDR3 in DNA: TGTGCCAGCAGTTACAGGACTAGCGGGACATCCTACAATGAGCAGTTCTTC. This sequence encodes CASSYRTSGTSYNEQFF.

By sample share, this clone is medium-sized. This sequence joins TRBV27 and TRBJ1-1, with D possibly being TRBD1 (6 bases). Trimming pared 8 bases from V and 0 bases from J, leaving 10 bases between. The CDR3 loop spans 13 amino acids. Germline CDR1 reads MNHEY; CDR2 reads SMNVEV (reference sequence). The CDR3 DNA follows: TGTGCCAGCGGACAGACAGTGAACACTGAAGCTTTCTTT. It yields the protein CASGQTVNTEAFF.